These 16 T cell receptor beta chains share one sample of origin, sequenced in a study of CD8+CD57+ T cells in acquired aplastic anemia (dated by TCRdb to 2016 to 2019). The sequencer listed for this sample is Illumina HiSeq 2000. Profiling of TCR beta VDJ combinations and CDR3 sequences used genomic DNA as the template. The public reads were reanalyzed by TCRdb: fastp trimming at Q25, MiXCR alignment, in-frame beta chains only. Each record represents a unique CDR3 protein, reported with the most common genes and DNA among its rows. Present in this sample are 120,000 or so distinct CDR3 sequences, more than 40% of which were seen just once. 2% to 3% of the sample comes from the top ten. Specimen: sorted CD4+, CD8+, or CD8+CD57+ T cells (not recorded which) from PBMCs. Every receptor here comes from a human donor in good health, serving as a control.

The CDR3 DNA reads TGCGCCAGCAGTGTTGCAGGGTCCTTGAACACTGAAGCTTTCTTT. Translating it yields CASSVAGSLNTEAFF. The chain uses TRBV10-2 and TRBJ1-1; TRBD1 might be the D (5 bases). Trimming removed 4 bases from V and 0 bases from J, with 12 bases in between. The CDR3 runs to 15 residues. The germline CDR1 and CDR2 sequences are WSHSY and SAAADI.

The sample holds a few counts of this clonotype. V usage is TRBV10-3 and J usage is TRBJ2-4, with unresolved D. Trimming shortened V by 5 bases and J by 5 bases, and 7 bases separated the two germline ends. The CDR3 runs to 12 residues. CDR1 is ENHRY and CDR2 is SYGVKD in the germline V gene. CDR3 loop: CAISQIQNIQYF. The CDR3, as DNA: TGTGCCATCAGTCAGATTCAAAACATTCAGTACTTC.

The rearrangement uses TRBV10-3 and TRBJ2-1; no definite D call. V was cut by 8 bases and J by 9 bases, with 11 bases left in between. The V gene's germline CDR1 is ENHRY and CDR2 SYGVKD. The CDR3 spans 11 residues. CDR3 DNA sequence: TGTGCCATCGGGCCAGGCGGTGAGCAGTTCTTC. As protein: CAIGPGGEQFF.

A note on this clonotype: The missing conserved phenylalanine or tryptophan at the end of this CDR3 makes a read error likely. V and J are TRBV29-1 and TRBJ2-7, with TRBD1 matching 7 bases. CDR3 length: 14 residues. Germline V gene sequence: CDR1 SQVTM, CDR2 ANQGSEA. V trimming: 4 bases; J trimming: 2 bases; junction bases outside the gene matches: 8. CDR3 region: CSVVGAGTAYEQYL. CDR3 nucleotides: TGCAGCGTTGTGGGAGCCGGGACAGCCTACGAGCAGTACCTC.

This clonotype has a count of ten or more. This chain joins TRBV5-1 and TRBJ2-1; 11 bases match TRBD2. The CDR3 extends over 17 amino acids. J gave up 10 bases and V 0 bases, and 12 bases lay outside the gene matches. Looked up from germline, CDR1 is SGHRS and CDR2 is YFSETQ. The DNA for the CDR3 is TGCGCCAGCAGCTTGGGAACTAGCGGGGGAAGAGTCCGGGAGCAGTTCTTC. It is translated as CASSLGTSGGRVREQFF.

In its sample, this clonotype was seen many times. The chain employs TRBV5-1 and TRBJ1-3; D is unclear. The germline V gene encodes CDR1 SGHRS and CDR2 YFSETQ. Trimming stripped 0 bases from V and 0 bases from J, with 7 bases between. This CDR3 region has 15 residues. Written as DNA, the CDR3 is TGCGCCAGCAGCTTGGACGCGGGCTCTGGAAACACCATATATTTT. This translates into CASSLDAGSGNTIYF.

This clonotype was recorded many times. The chain links TRBV6-1 to TRBJ2-1; D possibly uses TRBD1 or TRBD2 (5 bases each). The CDR3 loop spans 15 amino acids. The germline CDR1 and CDR2 sequences are MNHNS and SASEGT. The V and J ends lost 3 bases and 1 base respectively, with 10 bases between them. The CDR3 is CASSDGAGSYNEQFF. The CDR3 bases are TGTGCCAGCAGTGACGGGGCAGGGTCCTACAATGAGCAGTTCTTC.

The CDR3 loop is CASSEFVTGNYEQYF. CDR3 nucleotides: TGTGCCAGCAGTGAATTTGTGACAGGGAACTACGAGCAGTACTTC. V and J are TRBV25-1 and TRBJ2-7, with 7 positions matching TRBD1. V dropped 1 base and J dropped 3; count of bases not matched to a gene: 6. Per germline, CDR1 MGHDK and CDR2 SYGVNS. The CDR3 is 15 amino acids.

The J gene is TRBJ2-3, the V gene TRBV13; 14 bases are shared with TRBD2. CDR1 is PRHDT and CDR2 is FYEKMQ in the germline V gene (reference sequence). Trimming took 3 bases from V and 5 from J; bases not matched to a gene: 7. CDR3 length: 17 amino acids. CDR3: CASSLGGLAGGRDTQYF. CDR3 coding DNA: TGTGCCAGCAGCTTGGGTGGACTAGCGGGGGGCAGAGATACGCAGTATTTT.

The chain combines TRBV15 with TRBJ1-6; TRBD1 is a possible D gene (6 bases). This CDR3 region has 14 residues. In germline, CDR1 is LNHNV, CDR2 YYDKDF (reference sequence). The V and J ends lost 6 bases and 1 base respectively, with 7 bases between them. The CDR3 DNA is TGTGCCACCAGTGGACAGTCCTATAATTCACCCCTCCACTTT. Protein product: CATSGQSYNSPLHF.

V and J are TRBV2 and TRBJ1-6, with unresolved D. The CDR3 totals 13 residues. Trimming took 8 bases from V and 4 from J, leaving 9 bases between them. Germline V gives CDR1 SNHLY, CDR2 FYNNEI. The CDR3: CASEGSYNSPLHF. The CDR3 DNA reads as TGTGCCAGCGAGGGATCGTATAATTCACCCCTCCACTTT.

Ten or more counts support this clonotype. V and J are TRBV20-1 and TRBJ2-7, with no clear D. V dropped 0 bases and J dropped 2 bases, with 8 bases sitting between them. This CDR3 comprises 13 residues. The germline CDR1 and CDR2 sequences are DFQATT and SNEGSKA (reference sequence). CDR3 sequence reads: CSARDWLAYEQYF. The CDR3 nucleotides are TGCAGTGCTAGAGACTGGCTAGCCTACGAGCAGTACTTC.

On this clonotype itself: A much larger clone is a single base away; this may be a read error. V is TRBV6-1 and J is TRBJ1-1, with D tentatively TRBD1 (6 bases). CDR3 length: 12 amino acids. CDR1 MNHNS and CDR2 SASEGT come from the germline V gene. Trimming removed 7 bases at V and 7 bases at J, with 13 bases between. The CDR3 sequence is CASNRGGSEAFF. The CDR3 bases are TGTGCCAGCAATAGGGGGGGGAGTGAAGCTTTCTTT.

The chain combines TRBV19 with TRBJ2-5, with 8 bases that match TRBD2. The ends lost 6 bases at V and 4 bases at J; junction bases unmatched: 7. This CDR3 has 14 residues. Germline CDR1 reads LNHDA; CDR2 reads SQIVND (reference sequence). The CDR3 here is CASRKRGRGETQYF. CDR3 bases: TGTGCCAGTAGGAAGCGGGGGAGGGGAGAGACCCAGTACTTC.

This clonotype was counted many times. The genes are TRBV4-2 and TRBJ2-3; TRBD2 matches at 13 bases. Trimming at V came to 2 bases and at J to 5 bases, leaving 7 bases not matched to a gene. This CDR3 is 17 amino acids long. Germline V gene lookup returns CDR1 LGHNA and CDR2 YNFKEQ. In DNA, the CDR3 is TGTGCCAGCAGCCAAAGACTAGCGGGGGGCCATCAAGATACGCAGTATTTT. Protein: CASSQRLAGGHQDTQYF.

In its sample, this clonotype was seen many times. The gene calls are TRBV5-4 and TRBJ2-6; D could derive from TRBD1 or TRBD2 (6 bases each). The ends were cut back, 7 bases at V and 3 bases at J, with 14 bases in the middle. Germline V gives CDR1 SGHNT, CDR2 YYREEE (reference sequence). This CDR3 has 15 amino acids. For the CDR3, the DNA is TGTGCCAGCTTACCCGGGGGCGGTGGGGCCAACGTCCTGACTTTC. Its translation is CASLPGGGGANVLTF.